This is a list of T cell receptor beta chains from one sample in a study of T cells in Graves' hyperthyroidism and ophthalmopathy. TCRdb re-called the multiplex PCR reads with MiXCR, one entry per CDR3 protein. Of about 380,000 distinct CDR3 sequences listed, approximately 15% are singletons. The specimen was blood. The source is a woman aged 60-75 years with Graves' hyperthyroidism. Each CDR3 is given with its conserved first and last residue.

V gene,CDR3 protein
TRBV10-2,CASTLMGTEAFF
TRBV4-1,CASSHLGPNQPQHF
TRBV28,CASSTSQGPGSPLHF
TRBV13,CASSSYNTGELFF
TRBV6-1,CASSTRLAGAGQDIQYF
TRBV24-1,CATSDFRLAGGSPDTQYF
TRBV7-9,CASRERDGNTIYF
TRBV2,CASGTTGGTEQFFGYTF
TRBV11-2,CASSLLRGPSYEQYF
TRBV5-6,CASSLRTSGYTDTQYF
TRBV9,CASSGGLGSTEAFF
TRBV9,CASSVADGEQYF
TRBV12-3/TRBV12-4,CASSRYRGRISEAFF
TRBV29-1,CSIKAGQTGAGELFF
TRBV9,CASSVGGPGGNEQFF
TRBV7-3,CASSLTSGGSGEQFF
TRBV7-9,CASSSGRAYEQYF
TRBV20-1,CSAIPKETQYF
TRBV10-3,CAIRDQGNQPQHF
TRBV12-3/TRBV12-4,CASSSGGEYEQYF
TRBV6-1,CASRPIRVGGPGANVLTF
TRBV28,CASSWVSNEKLFF
TRBV5-1,CASSQDRHTDTQYF
TRBV2,CASSLTPDIGYTF
TRBV10-3,CASGTAITGELFF
TRBV14,CASSQDIWRAYNEQFF
TRBV7-9,CASSLEFQGGYTF
TRBV12-3/TRBV12-4,CASSSQGTSTGNTIYF
TRBV5-1,CASSVRPGTGQETQYF
TRBV20-1,CSAYDRGETQYF
TRBV11-2,CASSLYGLAVF
TRBV5-8,CASSLRQGWEGYTF
TRBV4-1,CASSQGSGRATHNEQFF
TRBV28,CASSRRGGYYEQYF